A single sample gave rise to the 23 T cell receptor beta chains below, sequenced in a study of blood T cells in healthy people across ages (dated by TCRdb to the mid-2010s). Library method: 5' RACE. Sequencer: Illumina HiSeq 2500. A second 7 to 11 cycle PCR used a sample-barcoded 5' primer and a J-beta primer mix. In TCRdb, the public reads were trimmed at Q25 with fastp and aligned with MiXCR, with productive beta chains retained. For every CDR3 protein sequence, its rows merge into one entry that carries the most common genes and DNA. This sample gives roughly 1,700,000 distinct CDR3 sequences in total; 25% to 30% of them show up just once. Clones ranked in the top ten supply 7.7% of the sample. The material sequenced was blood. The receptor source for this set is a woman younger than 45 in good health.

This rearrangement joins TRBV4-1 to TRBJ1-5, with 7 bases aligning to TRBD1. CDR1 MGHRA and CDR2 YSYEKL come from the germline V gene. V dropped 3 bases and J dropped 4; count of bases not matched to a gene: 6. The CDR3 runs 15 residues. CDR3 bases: TGCGCCAGCAGCCAGAACAGGGGTACAAATCAGCCCCAGCATTTT. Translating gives CASSQNRGTNQPQHF.

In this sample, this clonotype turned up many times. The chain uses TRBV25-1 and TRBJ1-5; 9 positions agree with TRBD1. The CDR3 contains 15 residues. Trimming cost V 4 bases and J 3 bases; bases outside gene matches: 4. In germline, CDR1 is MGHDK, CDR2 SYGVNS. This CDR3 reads CASSGGQGANQPQHF. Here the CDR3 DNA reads TGTGCCAGCAGTGGGGGACAGGGCGCCAATCAGCCCCAGCATTTT.

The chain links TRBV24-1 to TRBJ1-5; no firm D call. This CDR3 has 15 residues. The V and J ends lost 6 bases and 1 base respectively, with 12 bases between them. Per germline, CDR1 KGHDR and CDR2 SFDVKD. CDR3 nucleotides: TGTGCCACCAGTCGGGGTCCTTTAAGCAATCAGCCCCAGCATTTT. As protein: CATSRGPLSNQPQHF.

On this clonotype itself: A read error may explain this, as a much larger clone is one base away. This CDR3 is CASSQGGSKETQFF. CDR3 DNA: TGTGCCAGCAGCCAAGGCGGCTCTAAAGAGACCCAGTTCTTC. This chain connects TRBV4-2 to TRBJ2-1; no clear D. The germline V and J ends were trimmed by 1 base and 13 bases, with 17 bases remaining between them. There are 14 residues in the CDR3. Germline V gene sequence: CDR1 LGHNA, CDR2 YNFKEQ.

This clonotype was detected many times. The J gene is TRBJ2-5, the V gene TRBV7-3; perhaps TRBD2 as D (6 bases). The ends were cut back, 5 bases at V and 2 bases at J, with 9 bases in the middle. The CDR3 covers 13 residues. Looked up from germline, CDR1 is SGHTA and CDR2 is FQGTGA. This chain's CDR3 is CASSMGLQETQYF. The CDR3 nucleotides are TGTGCCAGCAGCATGGGACTTCAAGAGACCCAGTACTTC.

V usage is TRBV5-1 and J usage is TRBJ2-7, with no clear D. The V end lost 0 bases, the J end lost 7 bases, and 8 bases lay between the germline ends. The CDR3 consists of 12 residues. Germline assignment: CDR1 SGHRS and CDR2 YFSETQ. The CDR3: CASSLEFAEQYF. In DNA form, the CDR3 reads TGCGCCAGCAGCTTGGAATTTGCGGAGCAGTACTTC.

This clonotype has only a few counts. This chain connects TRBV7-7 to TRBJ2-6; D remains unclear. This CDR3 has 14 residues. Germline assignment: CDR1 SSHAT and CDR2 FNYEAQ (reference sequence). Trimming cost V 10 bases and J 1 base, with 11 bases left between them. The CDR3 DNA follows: TGTGCCACCTTAGACCCTTCTGGGGCCAACGTCCTGACTTTC. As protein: CATLDPSGANVLTF.

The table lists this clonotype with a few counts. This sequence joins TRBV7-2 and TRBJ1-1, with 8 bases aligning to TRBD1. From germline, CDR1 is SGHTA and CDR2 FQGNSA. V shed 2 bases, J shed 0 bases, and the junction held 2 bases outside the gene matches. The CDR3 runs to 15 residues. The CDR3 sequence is CASSLLDRVNTEAFF. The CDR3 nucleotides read TGTGCCAGCAGCTTACTGGACAGGGTGAACACTGAAGCTTTCTTT.

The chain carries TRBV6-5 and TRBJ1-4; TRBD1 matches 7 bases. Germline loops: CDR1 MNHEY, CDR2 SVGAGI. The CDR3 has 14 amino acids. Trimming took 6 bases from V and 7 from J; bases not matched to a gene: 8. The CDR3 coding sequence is TGTGCCAGCAGGACGACAGGGAGGCGTGAAAAACTGTTTTTT. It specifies CASRTTGRREKLFF.

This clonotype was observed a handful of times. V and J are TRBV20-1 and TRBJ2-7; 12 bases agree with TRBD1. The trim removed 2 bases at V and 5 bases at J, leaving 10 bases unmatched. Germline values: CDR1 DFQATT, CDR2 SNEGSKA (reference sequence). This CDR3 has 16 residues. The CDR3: CSARSTGTGGIDEQYF. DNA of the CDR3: TGCAGTGCTAGATCCACCGGGACAGGGGGCATCGACGAGCAGTACTTC.

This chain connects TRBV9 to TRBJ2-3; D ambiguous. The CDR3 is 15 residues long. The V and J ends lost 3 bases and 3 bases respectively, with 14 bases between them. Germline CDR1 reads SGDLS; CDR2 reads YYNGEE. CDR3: CASSASRFGTDTQYF. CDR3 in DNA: TGTGCCAGCAGCGCCAGCCGATTTGGGACAGATACGCAGTATTTT.

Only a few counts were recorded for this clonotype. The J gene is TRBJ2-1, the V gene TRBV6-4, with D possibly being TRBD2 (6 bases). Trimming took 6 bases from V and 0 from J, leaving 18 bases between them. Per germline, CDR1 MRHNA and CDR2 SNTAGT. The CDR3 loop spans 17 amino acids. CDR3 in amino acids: CASSPSWAGSSYNEQFF. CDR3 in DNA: TGTGCCAGCAGCCCCTCCTGGGCGGGGAGCTCCTACAATGAGCAGTTCTTC.

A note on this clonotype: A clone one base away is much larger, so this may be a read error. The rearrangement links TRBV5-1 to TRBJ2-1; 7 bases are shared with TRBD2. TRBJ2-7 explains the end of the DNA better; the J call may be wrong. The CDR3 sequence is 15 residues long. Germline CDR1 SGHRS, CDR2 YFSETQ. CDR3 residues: CASSRGDYSYNEQYF. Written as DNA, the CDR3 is TGCGCCAGCAGCCGGGGGGACTACTCCTACAATGAGCAGTACTTC.

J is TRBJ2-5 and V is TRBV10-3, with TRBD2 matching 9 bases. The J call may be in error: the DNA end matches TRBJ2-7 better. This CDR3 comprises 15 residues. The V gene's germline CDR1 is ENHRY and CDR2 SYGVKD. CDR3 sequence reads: CATQSGGRARYEQYF. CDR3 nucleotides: TGTGCCACCCAAAGCGGCGGGAGGGCCAGGTACGAGCAGTACTTC.

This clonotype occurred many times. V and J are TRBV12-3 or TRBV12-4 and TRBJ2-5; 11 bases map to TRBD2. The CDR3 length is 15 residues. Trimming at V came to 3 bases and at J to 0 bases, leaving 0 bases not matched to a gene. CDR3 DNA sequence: TGTGCCAGCAGTTTGACTAGCGGGGACCAAGAGACCCAGTACTTC. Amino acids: CASSLTSGDQETQYF.

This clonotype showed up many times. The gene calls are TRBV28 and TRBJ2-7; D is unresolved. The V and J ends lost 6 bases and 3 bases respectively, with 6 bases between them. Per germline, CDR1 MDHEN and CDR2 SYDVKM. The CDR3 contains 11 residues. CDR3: CASSLLYEQYF. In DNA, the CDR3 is TGTGCCAGCAGCTTACTCTACGAGCAGTACTTC.

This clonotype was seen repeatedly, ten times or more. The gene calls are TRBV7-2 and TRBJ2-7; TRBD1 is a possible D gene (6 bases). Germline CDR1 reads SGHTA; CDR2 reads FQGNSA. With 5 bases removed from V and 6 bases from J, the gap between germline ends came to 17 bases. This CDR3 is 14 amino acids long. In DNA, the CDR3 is TGTGCCAGCAGCCCCGGGACACTTAGAGGCGAGCAGTACTTC. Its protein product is CASSPGTLRGEQYF.

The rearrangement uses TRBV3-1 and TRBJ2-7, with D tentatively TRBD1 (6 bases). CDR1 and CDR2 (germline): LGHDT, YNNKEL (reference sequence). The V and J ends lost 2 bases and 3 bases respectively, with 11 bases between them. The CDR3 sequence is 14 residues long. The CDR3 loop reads CASSQKTGHYEQYF. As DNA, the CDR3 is TGTGCCAGCAGCCAAAAGACAGGACACTACGAGCAGTACTTC.

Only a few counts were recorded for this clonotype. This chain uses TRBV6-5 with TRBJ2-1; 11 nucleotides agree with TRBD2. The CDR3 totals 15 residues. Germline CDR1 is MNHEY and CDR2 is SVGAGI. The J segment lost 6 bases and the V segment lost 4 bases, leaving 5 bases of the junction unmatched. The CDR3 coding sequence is TGTGCCAGCAGTTCGACTAGCGGGACCGGCAATGAGCAGTTCTTC. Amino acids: CASSSTSGTGNEQFF.

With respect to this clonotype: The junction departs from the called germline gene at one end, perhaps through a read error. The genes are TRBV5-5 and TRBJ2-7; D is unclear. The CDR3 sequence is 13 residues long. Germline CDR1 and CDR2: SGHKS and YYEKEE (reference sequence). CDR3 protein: CASSLGPSYGQYF. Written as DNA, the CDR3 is TGTGCCAGCAGCTTGGGACCCTCCTACGGGCAGTACTTC.

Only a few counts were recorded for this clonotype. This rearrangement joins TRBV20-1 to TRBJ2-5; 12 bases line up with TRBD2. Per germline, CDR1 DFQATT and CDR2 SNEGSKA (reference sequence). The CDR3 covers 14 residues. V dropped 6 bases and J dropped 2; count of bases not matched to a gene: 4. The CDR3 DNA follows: TGCAGTGCAATGACTAGCGGGAGACAAGAGACCCAGTACTTC. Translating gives CSAMTSGRQETQYF.

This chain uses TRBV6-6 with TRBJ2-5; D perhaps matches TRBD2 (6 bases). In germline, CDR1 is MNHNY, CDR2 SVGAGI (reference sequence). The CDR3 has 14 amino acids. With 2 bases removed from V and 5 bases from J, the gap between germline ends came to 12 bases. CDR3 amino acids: CASSYNLRGETQYF. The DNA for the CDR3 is TGTGCCAGCAGTTACAATCTCCGGGGGGAGACCCAGTACTTC.

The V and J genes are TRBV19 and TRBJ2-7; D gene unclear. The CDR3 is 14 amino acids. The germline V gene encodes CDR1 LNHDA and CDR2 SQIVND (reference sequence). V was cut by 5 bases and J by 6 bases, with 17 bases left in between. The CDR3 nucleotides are TGTGCCAGTAGTCCAGTAGTCTCTACGGGCGAGCAGTACTTC. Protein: CASSPVVSTGEQYF.